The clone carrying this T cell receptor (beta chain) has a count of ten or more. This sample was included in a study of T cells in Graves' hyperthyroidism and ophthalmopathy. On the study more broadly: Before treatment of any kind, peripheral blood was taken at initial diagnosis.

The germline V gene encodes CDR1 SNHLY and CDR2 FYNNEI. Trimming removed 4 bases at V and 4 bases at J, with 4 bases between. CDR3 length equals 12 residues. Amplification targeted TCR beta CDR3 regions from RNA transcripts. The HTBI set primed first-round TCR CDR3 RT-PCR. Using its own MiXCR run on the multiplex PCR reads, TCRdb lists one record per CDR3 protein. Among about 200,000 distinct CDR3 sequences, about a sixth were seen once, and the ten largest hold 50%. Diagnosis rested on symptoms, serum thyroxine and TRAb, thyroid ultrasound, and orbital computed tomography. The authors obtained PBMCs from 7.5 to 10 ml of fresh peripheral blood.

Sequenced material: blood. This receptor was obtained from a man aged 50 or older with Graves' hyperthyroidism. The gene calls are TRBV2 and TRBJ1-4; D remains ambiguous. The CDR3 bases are TGTGCCAGCAGTGGGGTTAATGAAAAACTGTTTTTT. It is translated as CASSGVNEKLFF.